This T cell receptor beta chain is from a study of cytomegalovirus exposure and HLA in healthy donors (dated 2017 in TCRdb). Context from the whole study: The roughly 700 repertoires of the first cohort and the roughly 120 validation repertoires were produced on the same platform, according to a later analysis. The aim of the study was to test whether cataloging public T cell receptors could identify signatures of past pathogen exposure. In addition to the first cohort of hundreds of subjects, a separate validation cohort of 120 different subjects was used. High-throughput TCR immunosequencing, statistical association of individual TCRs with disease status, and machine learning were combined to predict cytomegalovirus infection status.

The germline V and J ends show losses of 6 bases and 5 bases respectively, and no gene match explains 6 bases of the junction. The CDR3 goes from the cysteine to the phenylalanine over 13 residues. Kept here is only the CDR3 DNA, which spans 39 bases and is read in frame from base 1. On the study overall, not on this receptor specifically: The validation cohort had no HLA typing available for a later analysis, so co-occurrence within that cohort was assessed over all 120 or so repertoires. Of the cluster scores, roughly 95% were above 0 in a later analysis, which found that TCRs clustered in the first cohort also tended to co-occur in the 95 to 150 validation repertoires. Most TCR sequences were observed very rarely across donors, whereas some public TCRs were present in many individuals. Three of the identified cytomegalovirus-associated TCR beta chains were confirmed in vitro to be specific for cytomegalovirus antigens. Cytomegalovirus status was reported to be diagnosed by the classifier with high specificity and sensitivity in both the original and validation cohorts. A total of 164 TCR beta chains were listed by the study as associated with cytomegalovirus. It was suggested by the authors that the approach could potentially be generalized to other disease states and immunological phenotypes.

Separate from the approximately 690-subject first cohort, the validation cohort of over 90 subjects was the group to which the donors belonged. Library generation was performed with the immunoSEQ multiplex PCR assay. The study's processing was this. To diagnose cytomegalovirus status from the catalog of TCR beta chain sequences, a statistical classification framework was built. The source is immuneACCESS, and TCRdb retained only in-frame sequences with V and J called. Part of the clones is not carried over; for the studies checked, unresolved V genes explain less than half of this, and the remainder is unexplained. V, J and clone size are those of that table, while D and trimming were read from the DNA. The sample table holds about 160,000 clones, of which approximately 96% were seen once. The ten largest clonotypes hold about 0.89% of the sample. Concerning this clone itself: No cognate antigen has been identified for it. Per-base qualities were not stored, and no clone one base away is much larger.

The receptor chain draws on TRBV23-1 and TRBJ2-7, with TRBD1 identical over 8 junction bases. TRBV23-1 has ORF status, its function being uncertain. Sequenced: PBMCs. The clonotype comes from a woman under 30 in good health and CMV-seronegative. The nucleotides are TGCGCCAGCAGACGCGGACAGGGTAACGAGCAGTACTTC. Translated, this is CASRRGQGNEQYF.